Listed below are T cell receptor beta chains from one sample, sequenced in a study of blood T cell repertoires in COVID-19. The data were produced by immunoSEQ multiplex PCR, yet TCRdb's version contains in-frame clones alone and is incomplete. The table shows about 220,000 clones, with around 84% occurring only once. The sample comprised peripheral blood. The source is a young man with active or convalescent COVID-19. The CDR3 runs from the conserved cysteine through the conserved F or W. The order of the fields is clone size, J gene, V gene, D gene, CDR3 length, CDR3 protein, CDR3 DNA. D genes are given only for firm matches. Clone size is shown for a subset of rows, as once, few, many or a class of expanded clone.

.,TRBJ1-2,TRBV5-1,TRBD1,15,CASSLFGQEDGGYTF,TGCGCCAGCAGCTTATTTGGACAGGAGGACGGGGGCTACACCTTC
.,TRBJ2-3,TRBV4-2,.,16,CASSQWNGVGTDTQYF,TGTGCCAGCAGCCAATGGAACGGGGTTGGCACAGATACGCAGTATTTT
.,TRBJ2-3,TRBV25-1,TRBD1,15,CASSENRGPTHTQYF,TGTGCCAGCAGTGAAAACAGGGGGCCCACCCATACGCAGTATTTT
.,TRBJ1-6,TRBV10-3,.,15,CAISRGGFGNSPLHF,TGTGCCATCAGTCGGGGGGGATTCGGTAATTCACCCCTCCACTTT
.,TRBJ2-1,TRBV19,.,16,CACSNGADPPYNEQFF,TGTGCCTGTAGTAATGGAGCGGATCCACCTTACAATGAGCAGTTCTTC
.,TRBJ1-4,TRBV12-3/TRBV12-4,.,12,CASSLDGEKLFF,TGTGCCAGCAGTTTAGACGGGGAAAAACTGTTTTTT
many,TRBJ2-7,TRBV19,.,14,CASSISYSTYEQYF,TGTGCCAGTAGTATTTCGTACAGTACCTACGAGCAGTACTTC
.,TRBJ2-5,TRBV29-1,.,13,CSVGLEGSRTQYF,TGCAGCGTTGGCTTGGAGGGATCGAGAACCCAGTACTTC
.,TRBJ1-5,TRBV7-2,.,14,CASSREASNQPQHF,TGTGCCAGCAGCCGGGAGGCAAGCAATCAGCCCCAGCATTTT
few,TRBJ1-6,TRBV7-2,TRBD1,16,CASSLRGPRGNSPLHF,TGTGCCAGCAGCTTACGGGGGCCCAGGGGGAATTCACCCCTCCACTTT
.,TRBJ1-6,TRBV5-1,TRBD1,15,CASSGGQGQNSPLHF,TGCGCCAGCAGCGGCGGACAGGGTCAAAATTCACCCCTCCACTTT
few,TRBJ1-1,TRBV18,.,13,CASSPLLEGEAFF,TGTGCCAGCTCACCACTCTTAGAGGGAGAAGCTTTCTTT
.,TRBJ1-5,TRBV4-1,TRBD1,18,CASSQEGQGASLFQPQHF,TGCGCCAGCAGCCAAGAAGGACAGGGGGCGTCCCTTTTCCAGCCCCAGCATTTT
once,TRBJ1-2,TRBV6-5,TRBD1,15,CASRVPGQRSYGYTF,TGTGCCAGCAGGGTACCGGGACAGAGATCTTATGGCTACACCTTC
.,TRBJ2-5,TRBV6-5,.,13,CASGEVRGGTQYF,TGTGCCAGCGGGGAGGTCCGAGGAGGGACCCAGTACTTC
.,TRBJ2-5,TRBV5-4,TRBD1,14,CASSREDREETQYF,TGTGCCAGCAGCCGAGAGGACAGGGAAGAGACCCAGTACTTC
.,TRBJ2-7,TRBV6-1,.,13,CASSYSPDWEQYF,TGTGCCAGCAGTTATTCCCCCGACTGGGAGCAGTACTTC
.,TRBJ2-1,TRBV7-2,TRBD1,15,CASSQRPGQGNEQFF,TGTGCCAGCAGCCAACGTCCGGGACAGGGCAATGAGCAGTTCTTC
.,TRBJ1-1,TRBV18,.,12,CASSNKDTEAFF,TGTGCCAGCTCAAACAAAGACACTGAAGCTTTCTTT
.,TRBJ1-1,TRBV5-1,TRBD1,17,CASSLTGQGGRNTEAFF,TGCGCCAGCAGCTTGACCGGACAGGGTGGGCGGAACACTGAAGCTTTCTTT
few,TRBJ2-5,TRBV5-1,.,14,CASSLGFREETQYF,TGCGCCAGCAGCTTGGGGTTCAGGGAAGAGACCCAGTACTTC
.,TRBJ2-7,TRBV28,TRBD2,14,CASSKTSGRYEQYF,TGTGCCAGCAGCAAAACTAGCGGGAGATACGAGCAGTACTTC